What follows are 29 T cell receptor beta chains derived from one specimen sequenced in a study of technical replicates of blood from several donors. Only in-frame clones appear in the TCRdb table, and some are missing; sequencing was by immunoSEQ multiplex PCR. The sample records about 79,000 clones, approximately 94% being singletons. Sequenced material: T cells isolated from PBMCs. These receptors all stem from a human donor in good health.

This chain uses TRBV5-5 with TRBJ2-7, with 8 bases identical to TRBD2. Germline values: CDR1 SGHKS, CDR2 YYEKEE (reference sequence). The length of the CDR3 is 16 residues. Trimming at V came to 1 base and at J to 5 bases, leaving 11 bases not matched to a gene. The CDR3 here is CASSLFATGTRDEQYF. CDR3 in DNA: TGTGCCAGCAGCTTGTTCGCGACCGGGACTAGAGACGAGCAGTACTTC.

V is TRBV19 and J is TRBJ1-2, with D perhaps matching TRBD1 (5 bases). The CDR3 is made up of 15 amino acids. Germline values: CDR1 LNHDA, CDR2 SQIVND (reference sequence). The ends were cut back, 5 bases at V and 5 bases at J, with 18 bases in the middle. The CDR3 DNA reads TGTGCCAGTAGTCCTCGGGGGATGGAGGGTTATGGCTACACCTTC. Translated: CASSPRGMEGYGYTF.

This clone came up a few times. The chain employs TRBV7-9 and TRBJ2-1, with TRBD2 matching over 8 bases. This CDR3 contains 15 residues. In germline, CDR1 is SEHNR, CDR2 FQNEAQ (reference sequence). V lost 3 bases and J lost 7; bases outside the gene matches: 8. The CDR3 nucleotides read TGTGCCAGCAGCTTCAGCGGGAGTCTAAGGAATGAGCAGTTCTTC. It is translated as CASSFSGSLRNEQFF.

This clone appeared once. The genes are TRBV4-2 and TRBJ2-3; D call uncertain. V lost 1 base and J lost 6, with 17 bases in between. Germline CDR1 LGHNA, CDR2 YNFKEQ. The CDR3 covers 16 residues. CDR3 coding DNA: TGTGCCAGCAGCCAAGGCGAGCCCTCACCTTCGGATACGCAGTATTTT. Protein sequence: CASSQGEPSPSDTQYF.

CDR3 in DNA: TGTGCCAGCAGCTCGGGACTGACTAGCACAGATACGCAGTATTTT. This gives the protein CASSSGLTSTDTQYF. The chain carries TRBV5-6 and TRBJ2-3; D may be TRBD2 (6 bases). This CDR3 is built from 15 residues. The germline V gene encodes CDR1 SGHDT and CDR2 YYEEEE. The ends were cut back, 3 bases at V and 0 bases at J, with 11 bases in the middle.

J is TRBJ2-5 and V is TRBV2, with D unclear. The germline gives CDR1 SNHLY, CDR2 FYNNEI. V was shortened by 4 bases and J by 5 bases, with 5 bases between the two germline ends. This CDR3 has 11 amino acids. The CDR3 nucleotides read TGTGCCAGCAGTGTAATTGAGACCCAGTACTTC. Its translation: CASSVIETQYF.

The genes are TRBV4-1 and TRBJ1-4; D is unresolved. V was trimmed by 1 base and J by 13 bases, leaving 10 bases between them. In germline, CDR1 is MGHRA, CDR2 YSYEKL. The CDR3 totals 12 residues. The DNA of the CDR3 is TGCGCCAGCAGCCAAGTTGCAGGTGTACTGTTTTTT. It is translated as CASSQVAGVLFF.

This CDR3 reads CASSFRIQGLDGELFF. For the CDR3, the DNA is TGCGCCAGCAGCTTCAGAATTCAGGGGTTGGACGGGGAGCTGTTTTTT. The chain employs TRBV5-1 and TRBJ2-2; a weak D match, TRBD1 (6 bases). This CDR3 has 16 residues. Germline CDR1 is SGHRS and CDR2 is YFSETQ. Trimming removed 2 bases from V and 7 bases from J, with 18 bases in between.

The chain carries TRBV6-5 and TRBJ2-1; D possibly corresponds to TRBD1 (6 bases). This CDR3 region has 14 residues. V dropped 4 bases and J dropped 4 bases, with 11 bases sitting between them. Germline-derived CDR1 and CDR2 are MNHEY and SVGAGI. CDR3 sequence reads: CASSSDSTYNEQFF. The CDR3 coding sequence is TGTGCCAGCAGTTCGGACAGTACGTACAATGAGCAGTTCTTC.

The CDR3 sequence is CASSQEAGKAYEQYF. CDR3 coding DNA: TGCGCCAGCAGCCAAGAGGCAGGGAAGGCCTACGAGCAGTACTTC. This chain joins TRBV4-1 and TRBJ2-7; D may be TRBD1 (5 bases). Germline V CDR1 and CDR2: MGHRA, YSYEKL. The V and J ends lost 0 bases and 2 bases respectively, with 11 bases between them. The CDR3 has 15 amino acids.

The V call is TRBV21-1, the J call TRBJ1-3; TRBD1 was called by the table and not checked on the DNA. TRBV21-1 is marked as a pseudogene. The CDR3 loop spans 19 amino acids. CDR3: CASIRDTRFLRLSGNTIYF. CDR3 sequence (DNA): TGTGCCAGCATCCGGGACACAAGATTCCTCAGACTCTCTGGAAACACCATATATTTT.

The V gene is TRBV5-1, the J gene TRBJ2-7; a weak D match, TRBD1 (6 bases). Looked up from germline, CDR1 is SGHRS and CDR2 is YFSETQ. The CDR3 extends over 13 amino acids. The germline V and J ends were trimmed by 4 bases and 5 bases, with 13 bases remaining between them. CDR3: CASSLLTGNEQYF. In DNA, the CDR3 is TGCGCCAGCAGCCTGCTTACAGGGAACGAGCAGTACTTC.

The V gene is TRBV19, the J gene TRBJ1-1; possible D gene TRBD1, 5 bases. V was pared by 8 bases and J by 1 base, with 17 bases between. Per germline, CDR1 LNHDA and CDR2 SQIVND (reference sequence). The CDR3 has 15 residues. The CDR3 DNA reads TGTGCCAGTGCCCGAAAGACAGCAAGGAACACTGAAGCTTTCTTT. Its protein product is CASARKTARNTEAFF.

This clone was seen only once. The V gene is TRBV28, the J gene TRBJ2-1; possibly TRBD2 for D (6 bases). Deletions cut 6 bases from V and 4 bases from J, with 10 bases between. This CDR3 has 13 amino acids. The V gene's germline CDR1 is MDHEN and CDR2 SYDVKM. DNA for the CDR3: TGTGCCAGCAGGGCGGGACTTTACAATGAGCAGTTCTTC. Translated: CASRAGLYNEQFF.

The chain couples TRBV27 to TRBJ2-1; 8 nucleotides match TRBD1. This CDR3 contains 19 residues. Germline CDR1 is MNHEY and CDR2 is SMNVEV (reference sequence). J gave up 5 bases and V 5 bases, and 20 bases lay outside the gene matches. CDR3: CASSQTLRRGLLTNNEQFF. In DNA form, the CDR3 reads TGTGCCAGCAGTCAGACTCTCCGCAGGGGGCTACTAACAAACAATGAGCAGTTCTTC.

V is TRBV23-1 and J is TRBJ2-7; TRBD2 matches 13 bases. TRBV23-1 counts as an open reading frame of uncertain function. CDR3 length: 20 residues. Losses at the gene ends were 2 bases for V and 5 bases for J; bases not matched to a gene: 18. This CDR3 reads CASSQGGETSGRGEGHEQYF. The CDR3 nucleotides are TGCGCCAGCAGTCAAGGGGGAGAAACTAGCGGGAGGGGAGAGGGGCACGAGCAGTACTTC.

The chain is built from TRBV6-5 and TRBJ2-4; 8 bases are shared with TRBD1. J gave up 6 bases and V 5 bases, and 9 bases lay outside the gene matches. The CDR3 covers 15 residues. Looked up from germline, CDR1 is MNHEY and CDR2 is SVGAGI. The CDR3 sequence is CASSARGRIGNIQYF. CDR3 DNA sequence: TGTGCCAGCAGTGCCAGGGGGCGGATTGGAAACATTCAGTACTTC.

The J gene is TRBJ1-2, the V gene TRBV30, with TRBD1 identical over 8 bases. There are 14 residues in the CDR3. V dropped 6 bases and J dropped 2; count of bases not matched to a gene: 8. Germline values: CDR1 GTSNPN, CDR2 SVGIG (reference sequence). The CDR3 region has the DNA TGTGCCTGCTACATCGGACAGGGCAACTATGGCTACACCTTC. Translated, it gives CACYIGQGNYGYTF.

The J gene is TRBJ1-1, the V gene TRBV7-9; D unresolved. The length of the CDR3 is 12 residues. Trimming shortened V by 3 bases and J by 11 bases, and 13 bases separated the two germline ends. Germline-derived CDR1 and CDR2 are SEHNR and FQNEAQ (reference sequence). The CDR3 reads CASSFGGGEAFF. DNA for the CDR3: TGTGCCAGCAGCTTCGGAGGAGGTGAGGCTTTCTTT.

The chain's CDR3 is CASRQIGQGMAQFF. Here the CDR3 DNA reads TGTGCCAGCAGGCAAATCGGGCAGGGGATGGCGCAGTTCTTC. The gene calls are TRBV7-8 and TRBJ2-1; weak D call: TRBD1 (6 bases). The CDR3 spans 14 residues. CDR1 SGHVS and CDR2 FQNEAQ come from the germline V gene. Trimming shortened V by 6 bases and J by 12 bases, and 21 bases separated the two germline ends.

This chain uses TRBV29-1 with TRBJ1-4; D gene uncertain. Trimming left V 0 bases short and J 8 bases short, with 4 bases between. The germline gives CDR1 SQVTM, CDR2 ANQGSEA. CDR3 size: 11 residues. The CDR3 sequence: CSVEEEEKLFF. In DNA form, the CDR3 reads TGCAGCGTTGAAGAAGAGGAAAAACTGTTTTTT.

The rearrangement uses TRBV18 and TRBJ2-7; no reliable D call. V was pared by 2 bases and J by 5 bases, with 19 bases between. CDR3 length equals 16 residues. Germline values: CDR1 KGHSH, CDR2 LQKENI. For the CDR3, the DNA is TGTGCCAGCTCACCAAAGTTTCTTAGTACCCTCCACGAGCAGTACTTC. This translates into CASSPKFLSTLHEQYF.

The CDR3 reads CASSLGEANYGYTF. CDR3 nucleotides: TGTGCCAGCAGCTTAGGAGAAGCTAACTATGGCTACACCTTC. J is TRBJ1-2 and V is TRBV7-9, with D uncertain. Germline V gene sequence: CDR1 SEHNR, CDR2 FQNEAQ (reference sequence). V was clipped by 1 base and J by 0 bases, with 6 bases between them. The CDR3 consists of 14 residues.

This chain uses TRBV4-1 with TRBJ1-1; 7 bases are shared with TRBD1. Looked up from germline, CDR1 is MGHRA and CDR2 is YSYEKL. Trimming took 0 bases from V and 1 from J; bases not matched to a gene: 5. This CDR3 has 16 amino acids. DNA of the CDR3: TGCGCCAGCAGCCAAGATGAGGACAGGCGGAACACTGAAGCTTTCTTT. Encoded protein: CASSQDEDRRNTEAFF.

The V call is TRBV4-1, the J call TRBJ2-7; a weak D match, TRBD2 (8 bases). The CDR3 consists of 14 residues. In germline, CDR1 is MGHRA, CDR2 YSYEKL. V lost 6 bases and J 7 bases, leaving 19 bases between the germline ends. This CDR3 reads CASSQGQRGGEQYF. The CDR3 DNA is TGCGCCAGCAGTCAGGGACAGCGCGGGGGGGAGCAGTACTTC.

In nucleotides, the CDR3 is TGCGCCAGCAGCGCGGGGGTAGGCGCCGGGGAGCTGTTTTTT. This codes for CASSAGVGAGELFF. This chain links TRBV5-1 with TRBJ2-2; 7 bases line up with TRBD2. J lost 6 bases, V lost 4 bases, and 6 bases had no gene match. Germline V gives CDR1 SGHRS, CDR2 YFSETQ. This CDR3 region has 14 residues.

V usage is TRBV5-1 and J usage is TRBJ2-3, with D tentatively TRBD2 (6 bases). Germline CDR1 and CDR2: SGHRS and YFSETQ. CDR3 size: 14 residues. Deletions cut 0 bases from V and 7 bases from J, with 12 bases between. The CDR3 sequence is CASSLGGDLNTQYF. The CDR3 DNA sequence: TGCGCCAGCAGCTTGGGGGGGGATTTAAATACGCAGTATTTT.

As DNA, the CDR3 is TGTGCCAGCAGGCAAGGACTTTACAATGAGCAGTTCTTC. Protein sequence: CASRQGLYNEQFF. This chain connects TRBV13 to TRBJ2-1; TRBD2 might be the D (5 bases). The CDR3 consists of 13 residues. V gave up 6 bases and J gave up 4 bases, with 10 bases separating them. The germline gives CDR1 PRHDT, CDR2 FYEKMQ (reference sequence).

The chain combines TRBV10-2 with TRBJ2-7; D is ambiguous. In germline, CDR1 is WSHSY, CDR2 SAAADI. V dropped 7 bases and J dropped 3 bases, with 19 bases sitting between them. This CDR3 spans 15 amino acids. CDR3: CASNSFETNHYEQYF. DNA for the CDR3: TGCGCCAGCAATTCGTTCGAAACAAACCACTACGAGCAGTACTTC.